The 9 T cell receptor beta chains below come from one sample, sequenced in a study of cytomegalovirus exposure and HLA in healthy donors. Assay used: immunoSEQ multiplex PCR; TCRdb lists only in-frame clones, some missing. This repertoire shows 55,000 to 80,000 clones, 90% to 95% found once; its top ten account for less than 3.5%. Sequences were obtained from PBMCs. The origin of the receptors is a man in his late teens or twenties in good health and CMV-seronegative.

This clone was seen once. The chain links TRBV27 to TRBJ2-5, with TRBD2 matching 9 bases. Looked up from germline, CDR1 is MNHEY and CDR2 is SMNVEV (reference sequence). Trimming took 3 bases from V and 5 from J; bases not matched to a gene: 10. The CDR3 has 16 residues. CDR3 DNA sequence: TGTGCCAGCAGTTTTGCGGGAGGGGGCGCGGTGGAGACCCAGTACTTC. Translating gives CASSFAGGGAVETQYF.

This CDR3 reads CASSPRGAYYGYTF. In DNA form, the CDR3 reads TGTGCCAGCAGTCCCCGGGGGGCTTACTATGGCTACACCTTC. The gene calls are TRBV25-1 and TRBJ1-2, with D possibly TRBD1 on 6 matching bases. This CDR3 region has 14 residues. V lost 5 bases to trimming and J lost 3 bases, with 13 bases between them. From germline, CDR1 is MGHDK and CDR2 SYGVNS.

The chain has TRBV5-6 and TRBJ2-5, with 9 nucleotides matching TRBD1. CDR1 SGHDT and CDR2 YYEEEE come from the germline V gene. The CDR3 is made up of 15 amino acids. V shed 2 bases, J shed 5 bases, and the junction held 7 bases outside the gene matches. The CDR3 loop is CASSFGTGQTETQYF. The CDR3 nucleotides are TGTGCCAGCAGCTTCGGGACAGGGCAGACCGAGACCCAGTACTTC. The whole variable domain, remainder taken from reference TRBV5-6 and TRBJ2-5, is DAGVTQSPTHLIKTRGQQVTLRCSPKSGHDTVSWYQQALGQGPQFIFQYYEEEERQRGNFPDRFSGHQFPNYSSELNVNALLLGDSALYLCASSFGTGQTETQYFGPGTRLLVL.

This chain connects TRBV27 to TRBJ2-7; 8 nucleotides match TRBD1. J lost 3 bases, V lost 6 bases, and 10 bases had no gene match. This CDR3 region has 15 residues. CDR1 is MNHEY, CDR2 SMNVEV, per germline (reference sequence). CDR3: CASSGSDRGYYEQYF. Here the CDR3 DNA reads TGTGCCAGCAGCGGGTCAGACAGGGGATACTACGAGCAGTACTTC.

CDR3 nucleotide sequence: TGTGCCAGCAGCTTGGGGCCGAACACTGAAGCTTTCTTT. It yields the protein CASSLGPNTEAFF. The chain uses TRBV5-4 and TRBJ1-1, with D uncertain. Germline V gives CDR1 SGHNT, CDR2 YYREEE (reference sequence). The germline V and J ends were trimmed by 0 bases and 1 base, with 4 bases remaining between them. The CDR3 spans 13 residues.

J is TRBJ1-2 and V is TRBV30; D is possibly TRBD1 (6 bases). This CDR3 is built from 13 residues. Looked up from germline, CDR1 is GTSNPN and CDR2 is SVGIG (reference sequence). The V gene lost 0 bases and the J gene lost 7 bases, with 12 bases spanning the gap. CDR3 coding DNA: TGTGCCTGGAGTGTACCACAGGGTGGTGGCTACACCTTC. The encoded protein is CAWSVPQGGGYTF. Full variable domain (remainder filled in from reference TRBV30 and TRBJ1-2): SQTIHQWPATLVQPVGSPLSLECTVEGTSNPNLYWYRQAAGRGLQLLFYSVGIGQISSEVPQNLSASRPQDRQFILSSKKLLLSDSGFYLCAWSVPQGGGYTFGSGTRLTVV.

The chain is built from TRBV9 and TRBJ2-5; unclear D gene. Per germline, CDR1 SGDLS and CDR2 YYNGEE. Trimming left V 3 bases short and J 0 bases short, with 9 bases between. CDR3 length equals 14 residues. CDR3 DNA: TGTGCCAGCAGCGCCGGGTTAAACCAAGAGACCCAGTACTTC. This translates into CASSAGLNQETQYF.

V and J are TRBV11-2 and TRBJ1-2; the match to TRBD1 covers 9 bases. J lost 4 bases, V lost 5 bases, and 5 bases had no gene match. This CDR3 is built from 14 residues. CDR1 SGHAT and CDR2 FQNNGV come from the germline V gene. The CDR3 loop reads CASSTGQGIYGYTF. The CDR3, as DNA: TGTGCCAGCAGCACCGGACAGGGGATCTATGGCTACACCTTC.

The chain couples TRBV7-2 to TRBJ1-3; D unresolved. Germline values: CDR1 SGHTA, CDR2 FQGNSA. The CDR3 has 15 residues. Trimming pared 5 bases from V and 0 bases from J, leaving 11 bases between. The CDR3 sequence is CASSTLPSSGNTIYF. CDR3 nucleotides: TGTGCCAGCAGCACCCTCCCCAGCTCTGGAAACACCATATATTTT.